The 4 T cell receptor beta chains presented below share a single source sample, sequenced in a study of shared clonotypes between healthy human individuals. Clones were read by immunoSEQ multiplex PCR, and TCRdb kept only the in-frame ones, dropping some. The table records approximately 2,000,000 clones, 93% of them present only once. Naive CD8 cells lacked CD45RO and underwent positive selection for CCR7, leaving out terminally differentiated effector memory CD45RA+ cells. The sequenced sample consisted of naive CD8+ T cells from PBMCs. The receptors here all came from a man between 18 and 29 years old in good health. Some clones in this sample may be carry-over from other donors' samples.

About this clone itself: The sample contains more than one DNA sequence encoding this CDR3. This sequence joins TRBV7-9 and TRBJ1-1; the D gene is possibly TRBD1 (5 bases). CDR1 and CDR2 (germline): SEHNR, FQNEAQ (reference sequence). Between the trimmed V and J ends, which lost 5 bases and 4 bases, there was a span of 11 bases. This CDR3 region has 13 residues. The CDR3 bases are TGTGCCAGCAGCGAAACGGGGGGCACTGAAGCTTTCTTT. Encoded protein: CASSETGGTEAFF. Looking up the rest from reference TRBV7-9 and TRBJ1-1 gives the full variable domain: DTGVSQNPRHKITKRGQNVTFRCDPISEHNRLYWYRQTLGQGPEFLTYFQNEAQLEKSRLLSDRFSAERPKGSFSTLEIQRTEQGDSAMYLCASSETGGTEAFFGQGTRLTVV.

This clone was detected a few times. The gene calls are TRBV15 and TRBJ2-5; the match to TRBD2 covers 7 bases. Germline CDR1 LNHNV, CDR2 YYDKDF (reference sequence). The CDR3 consists of 15 residues. V gave up 3 bases and J gave up 3 bases; unmatched junction bases: 7. The CDR3 nucleotides read TGTGCCACCAGCAGCCCGATCACTAGCGAAGAGACCCAGTACTTC. As protein: CATSSPITSEETQYF.

V gene TRBV19 combines with J gene TRBJ2-4, with TRBD2 identical over 11 bases. Per the germline V gene, CDR1 is LNHDA and CDR2 is SQIVND (reference sequence). The trim removed 3 bases at V and 0 bases at J, leaving 22 bases unmatched. The length of the CDR3 is 23 residues. CDR3 DNA sequence: TGTGCCAGTAGTATCTTCGGGGTCCTAGCGGGAGGCTCCGAAATATTAGCCAAAAACATTCAGTACTTC. It translates to CASSIFGVLAGGSEILAKNIQYF.

This chain joins TRBV5-8 and TRBJ2-1; D is tentatively TRBD1 or TRBD2 (5 bases each). V dropped 0 bases and J dropped 1 base, with 14 bases sitting between them. The germline CDR1 and CDR2 sequences are SGHTS and YDEGEE. This CDR3 is 17 amino acids long. Here the CDR3 reads CASSLEPTWGSYNEQFF. Here the CDR3 DNA reads TGTGCCAGCAGCTTGGAGCCCACCTGGGGGTCCTACAATGAGCAGTTCTTC.